This T cell receptor (beta chain) was observed in a study of cytomegalovirus exposure and HLA in healthy donors. With 60 Vbeta and 13 Jbeta primers, the PCR was carried out. The protocol was immunoSEQ multiplex PCR, while the TCRdb copy is restricted to in-frame clones and leaves out a portion. Recorded for this sample: under 200,000 clones. Per the germline V gene, CDR1 is MNHEY and CDR2 is SMNVEV (reference sequence). This CDR3 is built from 14 residues. Trimming took 5 bases from V and 5 from J, leaving 13 bases between them. Sequenced material: PBMCs. The gene calls are TRBV27 and TRBJ2-1; tentative D call: TRBD2 (6 bases). The sequence derives from a woman aged 18-29 years in good health and CMV-seropositive. Here the CDR3 DNA reads TGTGCCAGCAGTCCGCGGGGAGCTGACAATGAGCAGTTCTTC. Translated, it gives CASSPRGADNEQFF.